The 25 T cell receptor beta chains listed next were all sequenced from one sample in a study of blood T cell repertoires in COVID-19. The repertoire was sequenced with immunoSEQ multiplex PCR; TCRdb's copy has only in-frame clones and lacks some. Among about 180,000 clones, 80% to 90% were seen once, and the ten largest hold approximately 2%. Sequencing input: peripheral blood. These receptors were collected from a man aged 18 to 29 who had recovered from COVID-19.

The V gene is TRBV5-6, the J gene TRBJ1-6; 7 bases align to TRBD1. J was trimmed by 14 bases and V by 4 bases; bases with no gene match: 15. Germline V gene sequence: CDR1 SGHDT, CDR2 YYEEEE. The CDR3 is 15 residues long. CDR3 amino acids: CASSTGQELIRALHF. CDR3 DNA sequence: TGTGCCAGCAGCACCGGACAGGAATTAATTCGGGCCCTCCACTTT.

V and J are TRBV3-1 (or the pseudogene TRBV3-2) and TRBJ2-7; D is undetermined. Germline V gives CDR1 LGHDT, CDR2 YNNKEL (reference sequence). The CDR3 covers 13 residues. Trimming cost V 4 bases and J 9 bases, with 16 bases left between them. In DNA, the CDR3 is TGTGCCAGCAGCCTCCTCGCAGACCCGGGGCAGTACTTC. Residues: CASSLLADPGQYF.

The chain joins TRBV6-2 or TRBV6-3 to TRBJ1-1; 8 bases map to TRBD1. The CDR3 runs to 12 residues. Germline V gives CDR1 MNHEY, CDR2 SVGEGT. V trimming: 6 bases; J trimming: 7 bases; junction bases outside the gene matches: 4. The CDR3 DNA is TGTGCCAGCAGCAGGGGGCTCGTTGAAGCTTTCTTT. This gives the protein CASSRGLVEAFF.

This sequence joins TRBV23-1 and TRBJ2-7, with D possibly matching TRBD1 (6 bases). TRBV23-1 falls under the ORF class, with uncertain function. Trimming pared 2 bases from V and 7 bases from J, leaving 24 bases between. CDR3 length equals 17 residues. The CDR3 protein is CASSQNPEDRPTSEQYF. As DNA, the CDR3 is TGCGCCAGCAGTCAAAACCCGGAGGACAGACCGACGAGTGAGCAGTACTTC.

The V call is TRBV4-1, the J call TRBJ2-5; a weak D match, TRBD2 (5 bases). Germline CDR1 MGHRA, CDR2 YSYEKL. Trimming shortened V by 2 bases and J by 4 bases, and 8 bases separated the two germline ends. The CDR3 sequence is 13 residues long. CDR3 in amino acids: CASSQRTLETQYF. DNA of the CDR3: TGCGCCAGCAGCCAACGGACTCTAGAGACCCAGTACTTC.

V and J are TRBV28 and TRBJ1-1; D is unclear. V lost 6 bases, J lost 5 bases, and 7 bases lay in between. The V gene's germline CDR1 is MDHEN and CDR2 SYDVKM. This CDR3 is built from 11 residues. CDR3 region: CASRAGTEAFF. The CDR3, as DNA: TGTGCCAGCAGGGCCGGGACTGAAGCTTTCTTT.

V usage is TRBV14 and J usage is TRBJ2-7; 8 bases map to TRBD2. J lost 1 base, V lost 4 bases, and 9 bases had no gene match. Germline V gene lookup returns CDR1 SGHDN and CDR2 FVKESK. There are 16 residues in the CDR3. Written as DNA, the CDR3 is TGTGCCAGCAGCCGCCTGGGACTAGGCGCATCCTACGAGCAGTACTTC. It yields the protein CASSRLGLGASYEQYF.

CDR3 DNA sequence: TGTGCCACCAGTCCTACCTGGTCCGAAGAGACCCAGTACTTC. Its translation is CATSPTWSEETQYF. The chain recombines TRBV24-1 with TRBJ2-5; D is ambiguous. V was shortened by 6 bases and J by 3 bases, with 13 bases between the two germline ends. The CDR3 is 14 residues long. The V gene's germline CDR1 is KGHDR and CDR2 SFDVKD.

The chain uses TRBV6-6 and TRBJ1-1, with 8 bases identical to TRBD1. Germline CDR1 and CDR2: MNHNY and SVGAGI (reference sequence). The trim removed 6 bases at V and 0 bases at J, leaving 3 bases unmatched. The CDR3 has 14 residues. The DNA of the CDR3 is TGTGCCAGCAGGGGACAGGTTATGAACACTGAAGCTTTCTTT. It codes for CASRGQVMNTEAFF.

The chain is built from TRBV5-6 and TRBJ1-2; possibly TRBD1 for D (6 bases). This CDR3 has 14 amino acids. The V gene lost 3 bases and the J gene lost 3 bases, with 12 bases spanning the gap. Germline V lookup: CDR1 SGHDT, CDR2 YYEEEE. The CDR3 DNA follows: TGTGCCAGCAGCTGGGCAGGGGCGGACTATGGCTACACCTTC. The encoded protein is CASSWAGADYGYTF. The full variable domain, with the rest looked up from reference TRBV5-6 and TRBJ1-2, is DAGVTQSPTHLIKTRGQQVTLRCSPKSGHDTVSWYQQALGQGPQFIFQYYEEEERQRGNFPDRFSGHQFPNYSSELNVNALLLGDSALYLCASSWAGADYGYTFGSGTRLTVV.

This clone has a handful of counts. The genes are TRBV5-4 and TRBJ2-1; 11 positions agree with TRBD2. J was trimmed by 5 bases and V by 4 bases; bases with no gene match: 5. Germline V lookup: CDR1 SGHNT, CDR2 YYREEE (reference sequence). This CDR3 is built from 15 residues. The CDR3 sequence is CASSPGTSGHNEQFF. CDR3 in DNA: TGTGCCAGCAGCCCCGGGACTAGCGGCCACAATGAGCAGTTCTTC.

The chain couples TRBV27 to TRBJ2-1; the D gene is possibly TRBD2 (6 bases). V was clipped by 1 base and J by 4 bases, with 14 bases between them. Germline V gene data show CDR1 as MNHEY and CDR2 as SMNVEV (reference sequence). The CDR3 has 16 amino acids. Here the CDR3 DNA reads TGTGCCAGCAGTTTATTGTTAACGGCGGGATACAATGAGCAGTTCTTC. Its translation is CASSLLLTAGYNEQFF.

This chain connects TRBV10-2 to TRBJ2-7; 9 bases are a match to TRBD1. The CDR3 is made up of 16 amino acids. Looked up from germline, CDR1 is WSHSY and CDR2 is SAAADI. The V and J ends lost 4 bases and 3 bases, in that order; junction bases with no gene match: 10. The CDR3 nucleotides are TGCGCCAGCAGTGCCTCAGACAGGGGGAGATACTACGAGCAGTACTTC. Translated, it gives CASSASDRGRYYEQYF.

The rearrangement joins TRBV15 to TRBJ2-2, with 10 nucleotides matching TRBD1. Germline values: CDR1 LNHNV, CDR2 YYDKDF (reference sequence). Losses at the gene ends were 5 bases for V and 7 bases for J; bases not matched to a gene: 4. The CDR3 is 14 amino acids. This CDR3 reads CATSWDRGFGELFF. CDR3 coding DNA: TGTGCCACCAGCTGGGACAGGGGATTCGGGGAGCTGTTTTTT.

The V and J genes are TRBV5-4 and TRBJ1-1; D not resolved. Germline lookup yields CDR1 SGHNT and CDR2 YYREEE (reference sequence). The CDR3 runs to 15 residues. V shed 4 bases and J shed 1 base, with 14 bases lying between them. The chain's CDR3 is CASSPRSHRNTEAFF. DNA of the CDR3: TGTGCCAGCAGCCCCCGGAGTCATAGGAACACTGAAGCTTTCTTT.

The V and J genes are TRBV11-2 and TRBJ2-7, with unresolved D. The CDR3 totals 15 residues. Trimming removed 1 base from V and 4 bases from J, with 14 bases in between. The germline V gene has CDR1 SGHAT and CDR2 FQNNGV. For the CDR3, the DNA is TGTGCCAGCAGCTTAGCTATCATGCTTTCTTACGAGCAGTACTTC. Protein: CASSLAIMLSYEQYF.

V and J are TRBV9 and TRBJ2-5; tentatively, D is TRBD1 (5 bases). The CDR3 extends over 13 amino acids. V was pared by 3 bases and J by 2 bases, with 8 bases between. The germline V gene has CDR1 SGDLS and CDR2 YYNGEE. As DNA, the CDR3 is TGTGCCAGCAGCGCACAGGTACAAGAGACCCAGTACTTC. Residues: CASSAQVQETQYF. The complete variable domain, with remaining parts taken from reference TRBV9 and TRBJ2-5, reads DSGVTQTPKHLITATGQRVTLRCSPRSGDLSVYWYQQSLDQGLQFLIQYYNGEERAKGNILERFSAQQFPDLHSELNLSSLELGDSALYFCASSAQVQETQYFGPGTRLLVL.

The chain combines TRBV13 with TRBJ2-7; TRBD1 matches 12 bases. The CDR3 loop spans 15 amino acids. After removal of 4 bases from V and 6 bases from J, the junction contained 7 bases not matched to a gene. Germline values: CDR1 PRHDT, CDR2 FYEKMQ (reference sequence). The CDR3 DNA is TGTGCCAGCAGCTCCCGGGACAGGGGGCGCATCGAGCAGTACTTC. It translates to CASSSRDRGRIEQYF. The variable domain in full, completed from reference TRBV13 and TRBJ2-7, reads AAGVIQSPRHLIKEKRETATLKCYPIPRHDTVYWYQQGPGQDPQFLISFYEKMQSDKGSIPDRFSAQQFSDYHSELNMSSLELGDSALYFCASSSRDRGRIEQYFGPGTRLTVT.

The chain is built from TRBV7-2 and TRBJ2-7, with a tentative D call TRBD2 (6 bases). The germline gives CDR1 SGHTA, CDR2 FQGNSA. The CDR3 runs to 15 residues. Between the trimmed V and J ends, which lost 3 bases and 0 bases, there was a span of 12 bases. In nucleotides, the CDR3 is TGTGCCAGCAGCTTGCGGGGATCTATCTCCTACGAGCAGTACTTC. It codes for CASSLRGSISYEQYF.

The chain is built from TRBV15 and TRBJ2-5; the D gene is possibly TRBD2 (5 bases). CDR3 length equals 15 residues. Germline CDR1 LNHNV, CDR2 YYDKDF (reference sequence). The V end lost 0 bases, the J end lost 3 bases, and 11 bases lay between the germline ends. The CDR3 nucleotides read TGTGCCACCAGCAGAGATTCGACTAACAAAGAGACCCAGTACTTC. Translation: CATSRDSTNKETQYF. Variable domain in full (rest from reference TRBV15 and TRBJ2-5): DAMVIQNPRYQVTQFGKPVTLSCSQTLNHNVMYWYQQKSSQAPKLLFHYYDKDFNNEADTPDNFQSRRPNTSFCFLDIRSPGLGDTAMYLCATSRDSTNKETQYFGPGTRLLVL.

CDR3 DNA sequence: TGTGCCAGCAGCGTACGGGGGTGGGGACAGCCCCAGCATTTT. This codes for CASSVRGWGQPQHF. This sequence joins TRBV7-2 and TRBJ1-5, with a possible D match to TRBD1 (5 bases). CDR1 is SGHTA and CDR2 is FQGNSA in the germline V gene. Trimming took 5 bases from V and 7 from J, leaving 15 bases between them. The CDR3 length is 14 residues.

This chain joins TRBV3-1 (or the pseudogene TRBV3-2) and TRBJ2-1; 8 bases map to TRBD2. The length of the CDR3 is 16 residues. Germline CDR1 LGHDT, CDR2 YNNKEL (reference sequence). Germline trimming cut 1 base from V and 9 bases from J; bases unmatched to any gene: 11. The CDR3 sequence is CASSQGELAERGEQFF. The CDR3 nucleotides read TGTGCCAGCAGCCAAGGAGAACTAGCGGAGCGGGGTGAGCAGTTCTTC.

This chain links TRBV7-9 with TRBJ2-6, with 8 positions matching TRBD1. Germline CDR1 reads SEHNR; CDR2 reads FQNEAQ (reference sequence). J gave up 2 bases and V 4 bases, and 4 bases lay outside the gene matches. This CDR3 contains 16 residues. The chain's CDR3 is CASSYIRGPGANVLTF. The CDR3 coding sequence is TGTGCCAGCAGCTACATCAGGGGGCCTGGGGCCAACGTCCTGACTTTC.

The V gene is TRBV15, the J gene TRBJ2-7, with 8 bases matching TRBD2. CDR1 is LNHNV, CDR2 YYDKDF, per germline (reference sequence). V shed 1 base, J shed 0 bases, and the junction held 2 bases outside the gene matches. The CDR3 length is 15 residues. The CDR3 here is CATSRGLAFSYEQYF. CDR3 nucleotide sequence: TGTGCCACCAGCAGAGGACTAGCGTTCTCCTACGAGCAGTACTTC. The variable domain in full, with the rest retrieved from reference TRBV15 and TRBJ2-7, is DAMVIQNPRYQVTQFGKPVTLSCSQTLNHNVMYWYQQKSSQAPKLLFHYYDKDFNNEADTPDNFQSRRPNTSFCFLDIRSPGLGDTAMYLCATSRGLAFSYEQYFGPGTRLTVT.

The CDR3 region is CAISKDRGSNQPQHF. CDR3 nucleotides: TGTGCCATCAGTAAGGACAGGGGGAGCAATCAGCCCCAGCATTTT. The chain joins TRBV10-3 to TRBJ1-5, with 10 nucleotides matching TRBD1. V lost 5 bases to trimming and J lost 1 base; unmatched junction nucleotides: 2. Germline V gene lookup returns CDR1 ENHRY and CDR2 SYGVKD. The CDR3 has 15 amino acids.